Listed below are T cell receptor beta chains from one sample, sequenced in a study of T-cell memory formation after mild COVID-19. TCRdb analysed the 5' RACE reads with MiXCR anew, one entry per CDR3 protein. The sample has fewer than 300,000 distinct CDR3 sequences, over 15% seen once. Input material: PBMCs or a T cell subset sorted from them (not recorded which). The receptors were sampled from a young man who had mild COVID-19 (a few samples of this study predate the infection). Cell type and time point are not known. The CDR3 runs from the conserved cysteine through the conserved F or W. A D gene is named only where the DNA matches it firmly. Rows may omit the clone size; those that give it use once, few, many or a size class.

d_call | clone_size | j_call | v_call | cdr3_aa | cdr3_nt
TRBD1 | NA | TRBJ1-4 | TRBV5-6 | CASSLPPGQEQKLFF | TGTGCCAGCAGCTTGCCTCCGGGACAGGAACAAAAACTGTTTTTT
TRBD2 | NA | TRBJ2-3 | TRBV3-1 | CASSLTSGGYGTDTQYF | TGTGCCAGCAGCCTCACTAGCGGGGGCTACGGCACAGATACGCAGTATTTT
TRBD1 | NA | TRBJ2-5 | TRBV27 | CASSESTGEETQYF | TGTGCCAGCAGTGAATCGACAGGGGAAGAGACCCAGTACTTC
NA | few | TRBJ2-4 | TRBV29-1 | CSVGQIAKNIQYF | TGCAGCGTTGGTCAGATAGCCAAAAACATTCAGTACTTC
NA | few | TRBJ2-2 | TRBV6-1 | CASTAPTATGELFF | TGTGCCAGCACCGCCCCGACAGCCACCGGGGAGCTGTTTTTT
NA | few | TRBJ2-2 | TRBV13 | CASNGGTGELFF | TGTGCCAGCAACGGGGGTACCGGGGAGCTGTTTTTT
NA | NA | TRBJ2-2 | TRBV5-1 | CASKRTLNTGELFF | TGCGCCAGCAAGAGAACGTTGAACACCGGGGAGCTGTTTTTT
NA | many | TRBJ2-1 | TRBV20-1 | CSLAGHNEQFF | TGCAGCCTTGCGGGACACAATGAGCAGTTCTTC
TRBD1 | few | TRBJ2-3 | TRBV5-1 | CASTAKTGPQDTQYF | TGCGCCAGCACCGCCAAGACAGGGCCTCAGGATACGCAGTATTTT
NA | NA | TRBJ1-3 | TRBV20-1 | CSARDPIRSGNTIYF | TGCAGTGCTAGAGATCCCATCAGGTCTGGAAACACCATATATTTT
TRBD1 | few | TRBJ1-5 | TRBV7-9 | CASSGPTGGDQPQHF | TGTGCCAGCAGCGGGCCGACAGGGGGGGATCAGCCCCAGCATTTT
TRBD1 | many | TRBJ1-1 | TRBV5-1 | CASSKWGQGDGEAFF | TGCGCCAGCAGCAAGTGGGGACAGGGGGATGGTGAAGCTTTCTTT
TRBD1 | few | TRBJ1-2 | TRBV5-1 | CASSLSSPGQGAYGYTF | TGCGCCAGCAGCTTGAGCTCCCCGGGACAGGGGGCGTATGGCTACACCTTC
TRBD1 | NA | TRBJ1-4 | TRBV7-9 | CASSLGTGRGKLFF | TGTGCCAGCAGCTTAGGGACAGGGCGAGGAAAACTGTTTTTT
NA | NA | TRBJ2-5 | TRBV2 | CASRRRYGQETQYF | TGTGCCAGCCGGCGGCGCTACGGCCAAGAGACCCAGTACTTC
NA | few | TRBJ2-3 | TRBV6-5 | CASRVKGGTDTQYF | TGTGCCAGCAGAGTTAAAGGAGGCACAGATACGCAGTATTTT
NA | NA | TRBJ2-1 | TRBV24-1 | CATSDRTVGGQFF | TGTGCCACCAGTGACCGGACAGTCGGCGGGCAGTTCTTC
TRBD2 | many | TRBJ2-3 | TRBV5-1 | CASSLEASRGGEDTQYF | TGCGCCAGCAGCTTGGAGGCGAGCCGGGGGGGAGAGGATACGCAGTATTTT
NA | NA | TRBJ1-2 | TRBV4-2 | CASSQEIVSDGYTF | TGTGCCAGCAGCCAAGAGATTGTTAGCGATGGCTACACCTTC
TRBD1 | NA | TRBJ2-1 | TRBV4-2 | CASSPWDRDDEQFF | TGTGCCAGCAGCCCATGGGACAGGGACGATGAGCAGTTCTTC
TRBD1 | NA | TRBJ1-1 | TRBV20-1 | CSARDRRHGNTEAFF | TGCAGTGCTAGGGACAGGCGGCATGGGAACACTGAAGCTTTCTTT
TRBD2 | NA | TRBJ2-7 | TRBV7-2 | CASRVAGDDEQYF | TGTGCCAGCAGAGTAGCGGGGGACGACGAGCAGTACTTC
NA | NA | TRBJ1-1 | TRBV29-1 | CSVEDLGATEAFF | TGCAGCGTTGAAGACTTGGGAGCCACTGAAGCTTTCTTT
NA | many | TRBJ2-5 | TRBV7-2 | CASSLAKDSGYQETQYF | TGTGCCAGCAGCTTAGCGAAAGACAGCGGGTACCAAGAGACCCAGTACTTC
TRBD1 | few | TRBJ1-5 | TRBV4-1 | CASSQEAGGRDSNQPQHF | TGCGCCAGCAGCCAAGAAGCAGGGGGCAGGGATAGCAATCAGCCCCAGCATTTT
TRBD2 | NA | TRBJ2-4 | TRBV12-5 | CASGLTGLAKGNIQYF | TGTGCTAGTGGTTTAACCGGACTAGCAAAGGGAAACATTCAGTACTTC
NA | few | TRBJ2-3 | TRBV6-5 | CASSRTGGLDTQYF | TGTGCCAGCAGTAGAACCGGGGGTTTAGATACGCAGTATTTT
NA | few | TRBJ2-3 | TRBV23-1 | CASSPWAGGTDTQYF | TGCGCCAGCAGTCCGTGGGCAGGGGGGACAGATACGCAGTATTTT
TRBD2 | NA | TRBJ2-1 | TRBV24-1 | CATSRAGGNNEQFF | TGTGCCACCAGTCGAGCGGGGGGGAACAATGAGCAGTTCTTC
NA | few | TRBJ1-1 | TRBV5-1 | CASSLAARVGRGTEAFF | TGCGCCAGCAGCTTGGCGGCTAGGGTGGGGCGTGGGACTGAAGCTTTCTTT
NA | few | TRBJ2-3 | TRBV29-1 | CSVERADTQYF | TGCAGCGTTGAAAGGGCGGATACGCAGTATTTT
NA | NA | TRBJ2-3 | TRBV4-2 | CASSQGWATSTDTQYF | TGTGCCAGCAGCCAAGGCTGGGCAACTAGCACAGATACGCAGTATTTT
NA | few | TRBJ2-2 | TRBV4-1 | CASSQDVGGTGELFF | TGCGCCAGCAGCCAAGATGTGGGCGGCACCGGGGAGCTGTTTTTT
NA | NA | TRBJ2-5 | TRBV5-6 | CASSFGVETQYF | TGTGCCAGCAGCTTTGGGGTGGAGACCCAGTACTTC
TRBD1 | NA | TRBJ2-7 | TRBV11-1 | CASSLDTGGASYEQYF | TGTGCCAGCAGCTTAGATACAGGGGGCGCTTCCTACGAGCAGTACTTC
TRBD1 | NA | TRBJ1-2 | TRBV12-3/TRBV12-4 | CASSLFGRTGPTF | TGTGCCAGCAGTTTATTTGGGAGGACAGGGCCCACCTTC
TRBD2 | NA | TRBJ2-5 | TRBV7-8 | CASSVTSGGAYETQYF | TGTGCCAGCAGCGTTACTAGCGGGGGGGCCTATGAGACCCAGTACTTC
NA | NA | TRBJ1-3 | TRBV7-2 | CASSQVTPGNTIYF | TGTGCCAGCAGCCAAGTCACACCCGGAAACACCATATATTTT
NA | few | TRBJ2-7 | TRBV29-1 | CSVIPPGLGYEQYF | TGCAGCGTTATTCCTCCGGGACTCGGCTACGAGCAGTACTTC
TRBD1 | NA | TRBJ1-1 | TRBV18 | CASSRTDRDTEAFF | TGTGCCAGCTCACGAACTGACAGGGACACTGAAGCTTTCTTT
NA | few | TRBJ1-4 | TRBV27 | CASSFKRGRGEKLFF | TGTGCCAGCAGTTTTAAGAGGGGGAGAGGTGAAAAACTGTTTTTT
NA | NA | TRBJ1-4 | TRBV5-5 | CASRHFTGRFYNEKLFF | TGTGCCAGCAGGCATTTCACAGGGAGGTTCTATAATGAAAAACTGTTTTTT
NA | NA | TRBJ2-1 | TRBV9 | CASSVGLENEQFF | TGTGCCAGCAGCGTCGGATTGGAGAATGAGCAGTTCTTC
NA | few | TRBJ2-5 | TRBV20-1 | CSARTFSPETQYF | TGCAGTGCTAGAACGTTCTCCCCAGAGACCCAGTACTTC
TRBD2 | NA | TRBJ2-3 | TRBV24-1 | CATSDRTTSGRDTQYF | TGTGCCACCAGTGACCGAACCACTAGCGGGAGGGATACGCAGTATTTT
NA | NA | TRBJ2-1 | TRBV12-3/TRBV12-4 | CASSQQDSSYNEQFF | TGTGCCAGCAGTCAACAGGATAGCTCCTACAATGAGCAGTTCTTC
NA | few | TRBJ2-6 | TRBV3-1 | CASKLGGANVLTF | TGTGCCAGCAAGTTAGGTGGGGCCAACGTCCTGACTTTC
TRBD2 | few | TRBJ2-1 | TRBV4-1 | CASSRPGRGSYNEQFF | TGCGCCAGCAGCCGGCCCGGGAGGGGGTCCTACAATGAGCAGTTCTTC
NA | NA | TRBJ1-1 | TRBV7-2 | CASSPNPYLNTEAFF | TGTGCCAGCAGCCCCAACCCCTACTTGAACACTGAAGCTTTCTTT
NA | NA | TRBJ2-1 | TRBV9 | CASSVLSGGPTREQFF | TGTGCCAGCAGCGTTCTATCTGGGGGGCCGACCCGTGAGCAGTTCTTC
NA | many | TRBJ2-7 | TRBV11-1 | CASSRSGTYEQYF | TGTGCCAGCAGCAGGTCCGGGACCTACGAGCAGTACTTC
NA | few | TRBJ2-1 | TRBV7-3 | CASSLDGYYNEQFF | TGTGCCAGCAGCTTAGACGGATATTACAATGAGCAGTTCTTC
NA | few | TRBJ1-5 | TRBV4-1 | CASSQDSGRSNQPQHF | TGCGCCAGCAGCCAAGATTCAGGGCGTAGCAATCAGCCCCAGCATTTT
NA | few | TRBJ1-3 | TRBV12-3/TRBV12-4 | CASSPISSGNTIYF | TGTGCCAGCAGTCCTATTTCCTCTGGAAACACCATATATTTT
NA | few | TRBJ1-1 | TRBV9 | CASSETYWSTEAFF | TGTGCCAGCAGCGAAACCTACTGGAGCACTGAAGCTTTCTTT
NA | NA | TRBJ2-1 | TRBV5-6 | CASSFSTINEQFF | TGTGCCAGCAGCTTTTCAACCATAAATGAGCAGTTCTTC
NA | few | TRBJ1-5 | TRBV12-3/TRBV12-4 | CASSLQGRVQPQHF | TGTGCCAGCAGTTTACAGGGCCGGGTACAGCCCCAGCATTTT
NA | few | TRBJ1-1 | TRBV6-2/TRBV6-3 | CASSYGRAEAFF | TGTGCCAGCAGTTACGGGAGGGCTGAAGCTTTCTTT
NA | NA | TRBJ1-2 | TRBV28 | CASSLSGTPLLVGYTF | TGTGCCAGCAGTTTATCCGGGACACCCCTCTTGGTTGGCTACACCTTC
TRBD1 | NA | TRBJ1-4 | TRBV6-5 | CASSYSDRGEKLFF | TGTGCCAGCAGTTACTCGGACAGGGGAGAAAAACTGTTTTTT